Each of the 9 T cell receptor beta chains below was sequenced from the same sample in a study of CD8 T cells in Susac syndrome. It was with random hexamers that roughly 0.45 to 1 ug RNA was reverse transcribed. Each CDR3 protein gets one entry after TCRdb re-called the immunoSEQ multiplex PCR reads with MiXCR. The sample yields 210,000 or so distinct CDR3 sequences, around 93% seen once. The sample consisted of CD4+ T cells from PBMCs. The receptors come from a human donor with Susac syndrome.

The chain joins TRBV20-1 to TRBJ1-5; no clear D. CDR1 DFQATT and CDR2 SNEGSKA come from the germline V gene (reference sequence). The CDR3 contains 15 residues. Trimming left V 6 bases short and J 1 base short, with 16 bases between. Here the CDR3 DNA reads TGCAGTGCCCCTGAGGTACCTGGGAGCAATCAGCCCCAGCATTTT. Translation gives CSAPEVPGSNQPQHF.

This chain connects TRBV7-8 to TRBJ1-2; D is unclear. Trimming took 6 bases from V and 8 from J, leaving 10 bases between them. This CDR3 has 11 amino acids. The V gene's germline CDR1 is SGHVS and CDR2 FQNEAQ. The CDR3 DNA reads as TGTGCCAGCAGTTCCCAGGACGGCTACACCTTC. Protein sequence: CASSSQDGYTF. Complete variable domain (other parts from reference TRBV7-8 and TRBJ1-2): GAGVSQSPRYKVAKRGQDVALRCDPISGHVSLFWYQQALGQGPEFLTYFQNEAQLDKSGLPSDRFFAERPEGSVSTLKIQRTQQEDSAVYLCASSSQDGYTFGSGTRLTVV.

This sequence joins TRBV7-2 and TRBJ2-5; D is undetermined. V was cut by 1 base and J by 7 bases, with 10 bases left in between. Germline V gene data show CDR1 as SGHTA and CDR2 as FQGNSA. The length of the CDR3 is 13 residues. This CDR3 is CASSLDGYTTQYF. The CDR3 DNA is TGTGCCAGCAGCTTAGACGGTTATACGACCCAGTACTTC.

J is TRBJ2-1 and V is TRBV6-2 or TRBV6-3; D perhaps matches TRBD2 (7 bases). Germline-derived CDR1 and CDR2 are MNHEY and SVGEGT. This CDR3 is built from 19 residues. V lost 0 bases and J lost 2, with 20 bases in between. In nucleotides, the CDR3 is TGTGCCAGCAGTTACTCGACTTTGAGGGGGGGGCAGGCCTACAATGAGCAGTTCTTC. It codes for CASSYSTLRGGQAYNEQFF.

The chain has TRBV6-5 and TRBJ2-1; 10 bases map to TRBD2. CDR1 is MNHEY and CDR2 is SVGAGI in the germline V gene. Unmatched junction bases numbered 5, after V lost 6 bases and J lost 3 bases. The CDR3 is 15 residues long. CDR3 sequence reads: CASSPERGGYNEQFF. The CDR3 nucleotides read TGTGCCAGCAGCCCAGAGCGGGGGGGCTACAATGAGCAGTTCTTC.

The chain carries TRBV10-3 and TRBJ2-5, with 13 bases aligning to TRBD2. The CDR3 loop spans 15 amino acids. V shed 4 bases and J 1 base; nucleotides not matched to a gene: 0. Germline CDR1 reads ENHRY; CDR2 reads SYGVKD. CDR3 sequence reads: CAISGTSGGQETQYF. DNA of the CDR3: TGTGCCATCAGTGGGACTAGCGGGGGCCAAGAGACCCAGTACTTC.

This chain uses TRBV6-2 or TRBV6-3 with TRBJ2-5, with 8 nucleotides matching TRBD2. This CDR3 spans 14 amino acids. Trimming cost V 2 bases and J 5 bases; bases outside gene matches: 4. The germline gives CDR1 MNHEY, CDR2 SVGEGT. The CDR3 coding sequence is TGTGCCAGCAGTTACGGACTAGCATATGAGACCCAGTACTTC. This encodes CASSYGLAYETQYF.

This clonotype was seen more than once but under ten times. The rearrangement links TRBV30 to TRBJ2-7; D is perhaps TRBD1 (6 bases). The germline V gene encodes CDR1 GTSNPN and CDR2 SVGIG (reference sequence). V lost 8 bases to trimming and J lost 0 bases, with 20 bases between them. CDR3 length equals 15 residues. The CDR3 sequence is CARTTGRGVSYEQYF. In nucleotides, the CDR3 is TGTGCCCGGACCACAGGGAGAGGTGTCTCCTACGAGCAGTACTTC. The variable domain in full, with the rest retrieved from reference TRBV30 and TRBJ2-7, is SQTIHQWPATLVQPVGSPLSLECTVEGTSNPNLYWYRQAAGRGLQLLFYSVGIGQISSEVPQNLSASRPQDRQFILSSKKLLLSDSGFYLCARTTGRGVSYEQYFGPGTRLTVT.

This clonotype was picked up one time. The chain is built from TRBV7-9 and TRBJ2-4; 7 nucleotides match TRBD1. J lost 3 bases, V lost 6 bases, and 2 bases had no gene match. Germline V CDR1 and CDR2: SEHNR, FQNEAQ (reference sequence). The CDR3 runs to 13 residues. The CDR3 bases are TGTGCCAGCAGGGGGGACAGCAAAAACATTCAGTACTTC. Its protein is CASRGDSKNIQYF.